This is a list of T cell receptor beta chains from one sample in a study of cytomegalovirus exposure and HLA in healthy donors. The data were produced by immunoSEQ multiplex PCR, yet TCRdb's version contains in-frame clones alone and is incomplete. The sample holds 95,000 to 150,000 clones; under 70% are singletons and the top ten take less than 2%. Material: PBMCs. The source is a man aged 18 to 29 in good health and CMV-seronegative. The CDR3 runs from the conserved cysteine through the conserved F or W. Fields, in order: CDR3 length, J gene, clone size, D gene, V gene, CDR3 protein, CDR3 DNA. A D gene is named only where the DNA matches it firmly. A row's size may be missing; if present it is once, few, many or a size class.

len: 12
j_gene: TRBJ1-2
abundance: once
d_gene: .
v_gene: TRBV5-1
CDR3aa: CASSPGLYGYTF
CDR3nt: TGCGCCAGCAGCCCGGGACTTTATGGCTACACCTTC

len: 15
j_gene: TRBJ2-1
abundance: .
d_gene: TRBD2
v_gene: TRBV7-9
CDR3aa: CASSLEAGGPGEQFF
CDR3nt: TGTGCCAGCAGCTTAGAAGCGGGAGGGCCGGGTGAGCAGTTCTTC

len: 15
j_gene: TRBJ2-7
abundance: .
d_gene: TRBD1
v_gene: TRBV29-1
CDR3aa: CSVVGQGSSSYEQYF
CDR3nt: TGCAGCGTTGTTGGACAGGGATCGAGCTCCTACGAGCAGTACTTC

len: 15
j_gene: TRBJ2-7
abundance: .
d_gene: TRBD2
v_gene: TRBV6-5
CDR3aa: CASRPGLAVSYEQYF
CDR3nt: TGTGCCAGCAGGCCCGGACTAGCGGTTTCTTACGAGCAGTACTTC

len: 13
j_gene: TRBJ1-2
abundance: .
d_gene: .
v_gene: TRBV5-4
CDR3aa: CASSSSVGSGYTF
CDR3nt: TGTGCCAGCAGCTCCTCTGTAGGGAGCGGCTACACCTTC

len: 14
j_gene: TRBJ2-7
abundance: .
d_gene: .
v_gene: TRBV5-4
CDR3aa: CASSFGDSPYEQYF
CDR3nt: TGTGCCAGCAGCTTCGGCGACAGCCCCTACGAGCAGTACTTC

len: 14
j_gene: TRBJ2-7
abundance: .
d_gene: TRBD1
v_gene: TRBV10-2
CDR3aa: CASSEQGAIYEQYF
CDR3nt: TGCGCCAGCAGTGAACAGGGGGCCATCTACGAGCAGTACTTC

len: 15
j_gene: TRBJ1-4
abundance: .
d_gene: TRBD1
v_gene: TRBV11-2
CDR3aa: CASSSQTGVGEKLFF
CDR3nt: TGTGCCAGCAGCAGCCAGACAGGGGTTGGGGAAAAACTGTTTTTT

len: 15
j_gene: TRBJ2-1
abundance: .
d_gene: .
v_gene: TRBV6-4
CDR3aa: CASSGQGEPYNEQFF
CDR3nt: TGTGCCAGCAGTGGTCAGGGTGAACCCTACAATGAGCAGTTCTTC

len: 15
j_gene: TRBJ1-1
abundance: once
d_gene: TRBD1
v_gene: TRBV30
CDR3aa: CAWSSGTGLNTEAFF
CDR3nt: TGTGCCTGGAGTTCCGGGACAGGGTTGAACACTGAAGCTTTCTTT

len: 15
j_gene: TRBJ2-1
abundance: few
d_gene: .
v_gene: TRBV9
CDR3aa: CASSVDSSHYNEQFF
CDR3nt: TGTGCCAGCAGCGTAGACAGTTCCCACTACAATGAGCAGTTCTTC

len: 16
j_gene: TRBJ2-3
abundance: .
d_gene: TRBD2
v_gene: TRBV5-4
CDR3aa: CASSGGGAGATDTQYF
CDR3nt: TGTGCCAGCAGCGGCGGCGGAGCGGGGGCCACAGATACGCAGTATTTT

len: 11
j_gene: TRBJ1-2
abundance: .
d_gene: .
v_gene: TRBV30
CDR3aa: CAWKGDYGYPF
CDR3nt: TGTGCCTGGAAAGGGGACTATGGCTACCCCTTC

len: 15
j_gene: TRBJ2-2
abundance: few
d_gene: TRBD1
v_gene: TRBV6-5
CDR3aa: CASSSGQGYTGELFF
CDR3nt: TGTGCCAGCAGTTCCGGACAGGGCTACACCGGGGAGCTGTTTTTT

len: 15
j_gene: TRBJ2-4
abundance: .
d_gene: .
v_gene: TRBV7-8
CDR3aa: CASSLGRLAKNIQYF
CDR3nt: TGTGCCAGCAGCTTAGGGAGACTAGCCAAAAACATTCAGTACTTC

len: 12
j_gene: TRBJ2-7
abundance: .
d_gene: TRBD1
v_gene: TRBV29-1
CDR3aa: CSVRDRRCEQYF
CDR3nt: TGCAGCGTCCGGGACAGGAGGTGCGAGCAGTACTTC

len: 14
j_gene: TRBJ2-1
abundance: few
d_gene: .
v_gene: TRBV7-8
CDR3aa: CASSLEVQRPGPFF
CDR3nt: TGTGCCAGCAGCTTAGAGGTTCAACGGCCGGGTCCGTTCTTC

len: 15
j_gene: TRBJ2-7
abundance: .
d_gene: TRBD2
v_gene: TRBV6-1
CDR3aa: CASRGAGGSSYEQYF
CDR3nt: TGTGCCAGCAGGGGCGCGGGGGGGAGCTCCTACGAGCAGTACTTC

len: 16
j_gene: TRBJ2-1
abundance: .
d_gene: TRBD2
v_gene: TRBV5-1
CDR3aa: CASSQRLASGGGEQFF
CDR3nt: TGCGCCAGCAGCCAACGATTGGCTAGCGGGGGAGGGGAGCAGTTCTTC

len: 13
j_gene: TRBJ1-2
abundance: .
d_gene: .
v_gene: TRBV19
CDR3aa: CASSMKGSRGYTF
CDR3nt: TGTGCCAGTAGTATGAAAGGGAGCCGTGGCTACACCTTC

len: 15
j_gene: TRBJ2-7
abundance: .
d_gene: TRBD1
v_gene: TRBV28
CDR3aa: CASSQPGQGANEQYF
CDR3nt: TGTGCCAGCAGCCAACCGGGACAGGGTGCCAACGAGCAGTACTTC

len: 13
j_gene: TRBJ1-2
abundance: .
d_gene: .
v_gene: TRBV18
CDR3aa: CASSPTPNYGYTF
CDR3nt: TGTGCCAGCTCGCCTACCCCTAACTATGGCTACACCTTC

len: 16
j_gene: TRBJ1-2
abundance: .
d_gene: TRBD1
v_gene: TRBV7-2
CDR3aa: CASSSGTGGTNYGYTF
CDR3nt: TGTGCCAGCAGCTCCGGGACAGGGGGCACTAACTATGGCTACACCTTC

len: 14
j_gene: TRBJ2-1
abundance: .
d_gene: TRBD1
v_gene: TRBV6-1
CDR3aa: CASSPRDRGREQFF
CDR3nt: TGTGCCAGCAGTCCCCGGGACAGGGGTAGGGAGCAGTTCTTC

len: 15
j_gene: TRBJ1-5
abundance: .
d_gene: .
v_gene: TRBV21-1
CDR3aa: CASSNRGFSNQPQHF
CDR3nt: TGTGCCAGCAGCAACAGGGGGTTTAGCAATCAGCCCCAGCATTTT